The sequence of this TCR beta chain was determined in a study of tumor-infiltrating lymphocytes in oesophageal squamous cell carcinoma. TCRdb recomputed calls from the PCR reads with MiXCR, one row per CDR3 protein. The sample has 15,000 to 25,000 distinct CDR3 sequences; around 40% are singletons. The CDR3 contains 12 residues. The germline CDR1 and CDR2 sequences are SGHAT and FQNNGV. The chain uses TRBV11-2 and TRBJ2-3; D gene unclear. The DNA end is more similar to TRBJ2-7, so the J call may be wrong. Material for sequencing was esophageal tumor tissue. This TCR derives from a male donor with esophageal squamous cell carcinoma. CDR3 loop: CASSSSRNEQYF. In DNA, the CDR3 is TGTGCCAGCAGCTCCTCTCGCAATGAGCAGTACTTC.